Listed here are 9 T cell receptor beta chains from one sample, sequenced in a study of OX40 agonist ivuxolimab in advanced cancers. Clones were sequenced by immunoSEQ multiplex PCR, and TCRdb holds only the in-frame ones, with some missing. The sample records over 50,000 clones, approximately 90% being singletons. The sample was CD4+ or CD8+ T cells sorted from blood, taken in a trial of the OX40 agonist ivuxolimab. The source of these receptors is an adult with an advanced solid tumor such as melanoma, head and neck, liver or kidney cancer.

This chain links TRBV28 with TRBJ2-1; 9 nucleotides align to TRBD2. The V gene end was trimmed by 8 bases and the J gene end by 1 base; junction bases not matched to a gene: 3. Looked up from germline, CDR1 is MDHEN and CDR2 is SYDVKM. The CDR3 is 14 residues long. The CDR3 protein is CASVAGGSYNEQFF. The CDR3 nucleotides read TGTGCCAGCGTCGCGGGGGGGTCCTACAATGAGCAGTTCTTC.

V and J are TRBV5-5 and TRBJ2-3; D uncertain. V gave up 2 bases and J gave up 0 bases, with 10 bases separating them. Germline CDR1 is SGHKS and CDR2 is YYEKEE (reference sequence). The CDR3 sequence is 15 residues long. DNA for the CDR3: TGTGCCAGCAGCTTCGCCAGCTCTAGCACAGATACGCAGTATTTT. Residues: CASSFASSSTDTQYF.

CDR3 residues: CASSQNSADTQYF. CDR3 nucleotide sequence: TGTGCCAGTAGTCAAAACAGTGCAGATACGCAGTATTTT. The rearrangement uses TRBV19 and TRBJ2-3, with D uncertain. The length of the CDR3 is 13 residues. The germline V gene has CDR1 LNHDA and CDR2 SQIVND (reference sequence). Trimming stripped 5 bases from V and 4 bases from J, with 10 bases between.

The chain recombines TRBV4-3 with TRBJ2-3; 7 nucleotides align to TRBD2. J lost 6 bases, V lost 2 bases, and 14 bases had no gene match. The CDR3 contains 17 residues. Germline V gene sequence: CDR1 LGHNA, CDR2 YSLEER. The CDR3, as DNA: TGCGCCAGCAGCCAAAAGAGTTCGGCTAGCGGAGCCGATACGCAGTATTTT. It encodes CASSQKSSASGADTQYF.

The chain employs TRBV19 and TRBJ1-5, with a tentative D call TRBD1 (5 bases). From germline, CDR1 is LNHDA and CDR2 SQIVND (reference sequence). Trimming left V 0 bases short and J 7 bases short, with 13 bases between. The CDR3 runs to 15 residues. DNA of the CDR3: TGTGCCAGTAGTATAGATTGGGGGATGAGGCAGCCCCAGCATTTT. Encoded protein: CASSIDWGMRQPQHF.

This clone is a singleton in its sample. Other DNA sequences within the sample encode an identical CDR3. This sequence joins TRBV7-2 and TRBJ2-5; 7 bases align to TRBD2. Germline V CDR1 and CDR2: SGHTA, FQGNSA. The CDR3 sequence is 17 residues long. With 1 base clipped from V and 3 bases from J, the junction kept 11 bases outside the gene matches. The CDR3, as DNA: TGTGCCAGCAGCTTAGGCTGGGAGCGGGACTCGGAAGAGACCCAGTACTTC. This translates into CASSLGWERDSEETQYF.

This sequence joins TRBV5-6 and TRBJ1-2; tentatively, D is TRBD1 (6 bases). Germline-derived CDR1 and CDR2 are SGHDT and YYEEEE. V was cut by 4 bases and J by 8 bases, with 12 bases left in between. This CDR3 is 12 amino acids long. The CDR3 protein is CASSVAGEGYTF. The CDR3 nucleotides read TGTGCCAGCAGCGTGGCAGGGGAGGGCTACACCTTC.

V is TRBV28 and J is TRBJ2-1, with 8 bases identical to TRBD2. The CDR3 extends over 15 amino acids. Germline lookup yields CDR1 MDHEN and CDR2 SYDVKM. Germline trimming cut 4 bases from V and 2 bases from J; bases unmatched to any gene: 4. DNA for the CDR3: TGTGCCAGCAGTTCTAGCGGGCGCACCTACAATGAGCAGTTCTTC. It translates to CASSSSGRTYNEQFF.

The chain combines TRBV7-9 with TRBJ2-7; D ambiguous. The CDR3 has 11 residues. Trimming removed 3 bases from V and 5 bases from J, with 5 bases in between. CDR1 and CDR2 (germline): SEHNR, FQNEAQ (reference sequence). The CDR3 DNA follows: TGTGCCAGCAGCTTGTATGACGAGCAGTACTTC. Protein product: CASSLYDEQYF.